This passage covers 23 T cell receptor beta chains from one sample sequenced in a study of early T cells in non-severe SARS-CoV-2 infection. TCRdb re-derived calls from the 5' RACE reads in MiXCR, one entry per CDR3 protein. The sample yields around 60,000 distinct CDR3 sequences, roughly 21% seen once. The source was whole blood, collected at baseline. These receptors were collected from an adult who was a healthcare worker with PCR-confirmed SARS-CoV-2 infection or an uninfected control (not recorded which).

Concerning this clonotype: Since a much larger clone is just one base distant, this may be a read error. The J gene is TRBJ2-1, the V gene TRBV7-8; D is unclear. CDR1 SGHVS and CDR2 FQNEAQ come from the germline V gene. The CDR3 has 13 residues. Trimming shortened V by 5 bases and J by 4 bases, and 9 bases separated the two germline ends. The CDR3 loop reads CASSPRVYNEQFF. The DNA for the CDR3 is TGTGCCAGCAGCCCCCGGGTGTACAATGAGCAGTTCTTC.

This clonotype was counted between two and nine times. This chain links TRBV3-1 with TRBJ2-7; TRBD2 is a possible D gene (5 bases). Germline CDR1 LGHDT, CDR2 YNNKEL (reference sequence). The V and J ends lost 0 bases and 2 bases respectively, with 11 bases between them. The CDR3 runs to 15 residues. The CDR3 nucleotides are TGTGCCAGCAGCCAAGACCCGGGATTTACCTACGAGCAGTACTTC. This sequence encodes CASSQDPGFTYEQYF.

V is TRBV5-5 and J is TRBJ1-3; D uncertain. This CDR3 is built from 15 residues. The germline V and J ends were trimmed by 1 base and 2 bases, with 10 bases remaining between them. CDR1 and CDR2 (germline): SGHKS, YYEKEE (reference sequence). The CDR3 loop reads CASSLTSTPGNTIYF. The CDR3 nucleotides are TGTGCCAGCAGCTTGACTTCGACCCCTGGAAACACCATATATTTT.

This clonotype was seen only a few times. V and J are TRBV7-9 and TRBJ2-3, with 11 bases matching TRBD1. The CDR3 sequence is 15 residues long. Germline V gives CDR1 SEHNR, CDR2 FQNEAQ (reference sequence). Germline trimming cut 5 bases from V and 5 bases from J; bases unmatched to any gene: 6. CDR3 region: CASSHRDRGIDTQYF. The CDR3 DNA reads as TGTGCCAGCAGCCACCGGGACAGGGGGATAGATACGCAGTATTTT.

The sample holds a few counts of this clonotype. The V call is TRBV7-2, the J call TRBJ1-5; D uncertain. This CDR3 spans 14 amino acids. The ends were cut back, 4 bases at V and 4 bases at J, with 11 bases in the middle. CDR1 and CDR2 from the germline V gene are SGHTA and FQGNSA. For the CDR3, the DNA is TGTGCCAGCAGCTCGTTCGGGGTTAATCAGCCCCAGCATTTT. It encodes CASSSFGVNQPQHF.

This chain links TRBV4-1 with TRBJ2-3, with D uncertain. Trimming left V 2 bases short and J 0 bases short, with 6 bases between. From germline, CDR1 is MGHRA and CDR2 YSYEKL. The CDR3 has 14 residues. DNA of the CDR3: TGCGCCAGCAGCCAATACGGGAGCACAGATACGCAGTATTTT. This gives the protein CASSQYGSTDTQYF.

This clonotype was counted at least ten times. This chain links TRBV7-9 with TRBJ2-1; D gene unclear. Per the germline V gene, CDR1 is SEHNR and CDR2 is FQNEAQ (reference sequence). V was pared by 5 bases and J by 4 bases, with 9 bases between. The CDR3 spans 13 residues. The CDR3 spells CASSPPRYNEQFF. The CDR3 coding sequence is TGTGCCAGCAGCCCCCCCCGATACAATGAGCAGTTCTTC.

This clonotype was seen a handful of times. CDR3 sequence (DNA): TGTGCCAGCAGAGTGGTAGATACCTCAAACACCGGGGAGCTGTTTTTT. Encoded protein: CASRVVDTSNTGELFF. The rearrangement links TRBV28 to TRBJ2-2; D unclear. The CDR3 is made up of 16 amino acids. Per germline, CDR1 MDHEN and CDR2 SYDVKM. V was clipped by 6 bases and J by 2 bases, with 16 bases between them.

This clonotype occurred a few times. The chain carries TRBV7-2 and TRBJ2-7; TRBD2 is a possible D gene (5 bases). Germline lookup yields CDR1 SGHTA and CDR2 FQGNSA. The CDR3 sequence is 15 residues long. Trimming pared 5 bases from V and 2 bases from J, leaving 16 bases between. The CDR3 is CASSPSAGVAYEQYF. CDR3 sequence (DNA): TGTGCCAGCAGCCCATCGGCGGGCGTGGCCTACGAGCAGTACTTC. The full variable domain, completed using reference TRBV7-2 and TRBJ2-7, is GAGVSQSPSNKVTEKGKDVELRCDPISGHTALYWYRQSLGQGLEFLIYFQGNSAPDKSGLPSDRFSAERTGGSVSTLTIQRTQQEDSAVYLCASSPSAGVAYEQYFGPGTRLTVT.

This clonotype came up a few times. V usage is TRBV5-1 and J usage is TRBJ1-1; D unclear. The germline V gene has CDR1 SGHRS and CDR2 YFSETQ. The length of the CDR3 is 13 residues. The V and J ends lost 6 bases and 4 bases respectively, with 13 bases between them. CDR3 residues: CASTVGYATEAFF. The CDR3 DNA is TGCGCCAGCACCGTGGGGTACGCCACTGAAGCTTTCTTT.

The V call is TRBV6-5, the J call TRBJ2-3; TRBD2 is a possible D gene (6 bases). CDR1 and CDR2 from the germline V gene are MNHEY and SVGAGI. Deletions cut 4 bases from V and 4 bases from J, with 12 bases between. The CDR3 covers 14 residues. In DNA, the CDR3 is TGTGCCAGCAGTTGGAGGGATGGGGCAGATACGCAGTATTTT. Translated, it gives CASSWRDGADTQYF.

This chain connects TRBV9 to TRBJ2-7; 11 bases are shared with TRBD2. With V trimmed by 0 bases and J by 0 bases, 2 bases remained unmatched. Germline CDR1 reads SGDLS; CDR2 reads YYNGEE. The CDR3 totals 16 residues. The CDR3 spells CASSVGLAGSSYEQYF. CDR3 DNA: TGTGCCAGCAGCGTAGGACTAGCGGGAAGCTCCTACGAGCAGTACTTC.

The rearrangement joins TRBV12-3 or TRBV12-4 to TRBJ1-2, with a possible D match to TRBD1 (5 bases). The CDR3 spans 13 residues. Trimming cost V 6 bases and J 4 bases, with 12 bases left between them. CDR3 sequence: CASSLTGVYGYTF. Written as DNA, the CDR3 is TGTGCCAGCAGCCTTACAGGAGTCTATGGCTACACCTTC.

The gene calls are TRBV18 and TRBJ1-4; perhaps TRBD1 as D (5 bases). The germline V and J ends were trimmed by 5 bases and 5 bases, with 9 bases remaining between them. The CDR3 totals 13 residues. Germline V gene lookup returns CDR1 KGHSH and CDR2 LQKENI. The CDR3 coding sequence is TGTGCCAGCTCAGGGGGACGGAATGAAAAACTGTTTTTT. This gives the protein CASSGGRNEKLFF.

V and J are TRBV2 and TRBJ1-5, with TRBD1 identical over 7 bases. CDR3 length equals 15 residues. Germline lookup yields CDR1 SNHLY and CDR2 FYNNEI. With V trimmed by 4 bases and J by 1 base, 4 bases remained unmatched. CDR3 sequence: CASSVVRGSNQPQHF. For the CDR3, the DNA is TGTGCCAGCAGTGTGGTCAGGGGGAGCAATCAGCCCCAGCATTTT.

The chain combines TRBV4-1 with TRBJ1-1, with D unresolved. Trimming left V 0 bases short and J 5 bases short, with 16 bases between. The CDR3 has 16 amino acids. Looked up from germline, CDR1 is MGHRA and CDR2 is YSYEKL. In DNA form, the CDR3 reads TGCGCCAGCAGCCAAGATGTTTCCCGGATCAGGACTGAAGCTTTCTTT. Translating gives CASSQDVSRIRTEAFF.

The J gene is TRBJ2-5, the V gene TRBV18, with D tentatively TRBD2 (6 bases). The CDR3 spans 14 residues. V lost 1 base, J lost 2 bases, and 8 bases lay in between. CDR1 and CDR2 from the germline V gene are KGHSH and LQKENI. For the CDR3, the DNA is TGTGCCAGCTCACCACGGGGGGTACAAGAGACCCAGTACTTC. It encodes CASSPRGVQETQYF.

This clonotype was counted a few times. The gene calls are TRBV5-1 and TRBJ2-2; 9 nucleotides align to TRBD1. V was pared by 3 bases and J by 4 bases, with 4 bases of the junction left unmatched. CDR3 length: 15 residues. Looked up from germline, CDR1 is SGHRS and CDR2 is YFSETQ. The CDR3 sequence is CASSSGTGFTGELFF. The CDR3 DNA reads TGCGCCAGCAGCTCCGGGACAGGGTTCACCGGGGAGCTGTTTTTT.

The V call is TRBV11-2, the J call TRBJ2-1; D might be TRBD1 (6 bases). Looked up from germline, CDR1 is SGHAT and CDR2 is FQNNGV. V was shortened by 6 bases and J by 3 bases, with 12 bases between the two germline ends. The CDR3 has 14 amino acids. This CDR3 is CASSSGEFYNEQFF. The CDR3 DNA reads TGTGCCAGCAGTTCAGGGGAGTTCTACAATGAGCAGTTCTTC.

The chain joins TRBV2 to TRBJ1-2, with D tentatively TRBD1 (6 bases). The V gene lost 3 bases and the J gene lost 4 bases, with 6 bases spanning the gap. The CDR3 is made up of 12 amino acids. CDR1 is SNHLY and CDR2 is FYNNEI in the germline V gene. CDR3 coding DNA: TGTGCCAGCAGTGAGGACAGCTATGGCTACACCTTC. It is translated as CASSEDSYGYTF.

V is TRBV29-1 and J is TRBJ1-3, with D maybe TRBD1 (5 bases). Germline V gene lookup returns CDR1 SQVTM and CDR2 ANQGSEA. V was pared by 0 bases and J by 1 base, with 13 bases between. The CDR3 runs to 16 residues. In nucleotides, the CDR3 is TGCAGCGTTGAAGACGGGACCCCTGCTTCTGGAAACACCATATATTTT. It translates to CSVEDGTPASGNTIYF.

This clonotype showed up just a few times. This chain connects TRBV5-8 to TRBJ1-1; D is possibly TRBD1 (5 bases). The V end was cut by 4 bases, the J end by 3 bases, with 16 bases between. From germline, CDR1 is SGHTS and CDR2 YDEGEE. The CDR3 sequence is 15 residues long. CDR3 in amino acids: CASSGGTDIYTEAFF. The CDR3 bases are TGTGCCAGCAGCGGCGGGACCGATATCTACACTGAAGCTTTCTTT.

The V and J genes are TRBV2 and TRBJ2-1, with D uncertain. Germline V gene data show CDR1 as SNHLY and CDR2 as FYNNEI. V lost 8 bases and J 7 bases, leaving 6 bases between the germline ends. CDR3 size: 10 residues. The CDR3 sequence: CASGLNEQFF. The CDR3 coding sequence is TGTGCCAGCGGCCTAAATGAGCAGTTCTTC.